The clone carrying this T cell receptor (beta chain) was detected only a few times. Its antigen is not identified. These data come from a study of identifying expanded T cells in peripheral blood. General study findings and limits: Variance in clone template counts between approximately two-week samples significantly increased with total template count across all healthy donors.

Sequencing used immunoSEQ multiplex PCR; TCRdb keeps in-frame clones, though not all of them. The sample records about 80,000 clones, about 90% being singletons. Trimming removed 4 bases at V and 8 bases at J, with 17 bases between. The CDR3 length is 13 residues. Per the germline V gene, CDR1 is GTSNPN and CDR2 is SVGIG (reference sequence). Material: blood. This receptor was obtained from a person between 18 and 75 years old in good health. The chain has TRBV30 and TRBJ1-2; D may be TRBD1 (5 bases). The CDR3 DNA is TGTGCCTGGACTCCTCGGGGGAGTTACGGCTACACCTTC. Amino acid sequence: CAWTPRGSYGYTF.